This T cell receptor (beta chain) was sequenced during a study of blood T cell repertoires in COVID-19. Germline-derived CDR1 and CDR2 are SGDLS and YYNGEE. Trimming removed 0 bases from V and 8 bases from J, with 11 bases in between. The CDR3 runs to 13 residues. In assigning cohorts, the study relied on participant-reported clinical history. The method was immunoSEQ multiplex PCR; TCRdb's version includes in-frame clones alone and lacks a portion of them. The sample has about 400,000 clones, 88% seen once; the top ten hold 2% to 2.5%. This receptor was identified in a woman between 40 and 50 years old with acute COVID-19. Sequencing was done on a sample of PBMCs or T cells enriched from blood (not recorded which). The chain links TRBV9 to TRBJ1-2, with D perhaps TRBD1 (5 bases). The CDR3 loop reads CASSVEGLWGYTF. The CDR3 nucleotides are TGTGCCAGCAGCGTAGAGGGGTTGTGGGGCTACACCTTC.